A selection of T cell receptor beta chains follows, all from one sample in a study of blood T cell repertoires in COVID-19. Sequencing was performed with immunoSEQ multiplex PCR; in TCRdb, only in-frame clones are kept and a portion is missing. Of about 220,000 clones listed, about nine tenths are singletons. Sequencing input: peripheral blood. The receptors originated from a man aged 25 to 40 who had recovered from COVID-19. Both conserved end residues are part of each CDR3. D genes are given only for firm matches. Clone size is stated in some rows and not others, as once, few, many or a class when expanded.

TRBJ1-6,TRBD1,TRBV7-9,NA,CASSGAGGTPLHF,TGTGCCAGCAGTGGGGCAGGGGGTACACCCCTCCACTTT
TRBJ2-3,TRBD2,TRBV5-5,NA,CASSKGLAADTQYF,TGTGCCAGCAGTAAGGGACTAGCGGCAGATACGCAGTATTTT
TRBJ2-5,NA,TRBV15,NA,CATSRGRTTMETQYF,TGTGCCACCAGCAGAGGTAGGACTACCATGGAGACCCAGTACTTC
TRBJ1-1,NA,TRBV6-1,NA,CASSVSRVWAVTEAFF,TGTGCCAGCAGTGTAAGCAGGGTGTGGGCAGTCACTGAAGCTTTCTTT
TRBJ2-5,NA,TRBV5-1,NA,CASTNGGLQETQYF,TGCGCCAGTACTAATGGGGGACTCCAAGAGACCCAGTACTTC
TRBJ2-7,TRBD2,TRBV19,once,CASSMPSGGGLTYEQYF,TGTGCCAGTAGTATGCCTAGCGGGGGGGGACTTACCTACGAGCAGTACTTC
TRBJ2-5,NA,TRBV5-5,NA,CASSFAGWSETQYF,TGTGCCAGCAGTTTCGCGGGGTGGTCAGAGACCCAGTACTTC
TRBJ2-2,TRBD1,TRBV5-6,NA,CASSPPGQANTGELFF,TGTGCCAGCAGCCCGCCGGGACAGGCGAACACCGGGGAGCTGTTTTTT
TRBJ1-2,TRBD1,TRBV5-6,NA,CASSWPGQFSYGYTF,TGTGCCAGCAGCTGGCCGGGACAGTTTTCCTATGGCTACACCTTC
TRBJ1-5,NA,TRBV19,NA,CASSIPGVGQPQHF,TGTGCCAGTAGTATACCAGGGGTTGGTCAGCCCCAGCATTTT
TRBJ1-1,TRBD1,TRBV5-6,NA,CASSLVGTGDRAFF,TGTGCCAGCAGCTTGGTCGGGACAGGTGATAGAGCTTTCTTT
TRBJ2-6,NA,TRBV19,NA,CASNGGTGANVLTF,TGTGCCAGTAATGGAGGGACTGGGGCCAACGTCCTGACTTTC
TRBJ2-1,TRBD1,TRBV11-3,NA,CASSLEQGGSSSYNEQFF,TGTGCCAGCAGCTTAGAACAGGGGGGTTCAAGCTCCTACAATGAGCAGTTCTTC
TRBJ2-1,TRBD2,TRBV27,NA,CASIRAGGILDNEQFF,TGTGCCAGCATAAGAGCGGGGGGAATTCTGGACAATGAGCAGTTCTTC
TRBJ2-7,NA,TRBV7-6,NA,CASSLRDGGSYEQYF,TGTGCCAGCAGCTTAAGGGACGGGGGATCCTACGAGCAGTACTTC
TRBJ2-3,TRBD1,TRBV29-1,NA,CSVRQGGTDTQYF,TGCAGCGTCAGACAGGGTGGCACAGATACGCAGTATTTT
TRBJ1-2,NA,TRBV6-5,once,CASTPRGGSYGYTF,TGTGCCAGCACCCCAAGGGGGGGCAGCTATGGCTACACCTTC
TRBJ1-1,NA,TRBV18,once,CASSPNPVLGGNTEAFF,TGTGCCAGCTCACCAAATCCCGTGCTGGGAGGGAACACTGAAGCTTTCTTT
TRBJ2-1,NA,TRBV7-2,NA,CASSSLTRTYNEQFF,TGTGCCAGCAGCTCCTTGACTCGGACCTACAATGAGCAGTTCTTC
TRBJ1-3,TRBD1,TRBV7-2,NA,CASSLSRRDRGRNTIYF,TGTGCCAGCAGCTTAAGCCGCCGGGACAGGGGAAGAAACACCATATATTTT
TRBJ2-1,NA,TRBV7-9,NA,CASSSPRSSYNEQFF,TGTGCCAGCAGCTCGCCTAGGAGCTCCTACAATGAGCAGTTCTTC
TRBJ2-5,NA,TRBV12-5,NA,CASALPRRYQETQYF,TGTGCTAGTGCCCTACCCCGGCGGTACCAAGAGACCCAGTACTTC
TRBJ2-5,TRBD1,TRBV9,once,CASSVAVGTGLGETQYF,TGTGCCAGCAGCGTAGCAGTAGGGACAGGGTTAGGGGAGACCCAGTACTTC
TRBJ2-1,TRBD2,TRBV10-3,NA,CAISESGGTLYNEQFF,TGTGCCATCAGTGAGTCGGGGGGGACGCTCTACAATGAGCAGTTCTTC
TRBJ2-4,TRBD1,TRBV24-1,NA,CATSDLDDRGVRIQYF,TGTGCCACCAGTGATTTAGATGACAGGGGGGTTCGGATTCAGTACTTC
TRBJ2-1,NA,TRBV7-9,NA,CASSYPDSYNEQFF,TGTGCCAGCAGCTACCCGGACAGCTACAATGAGCAGTTCTTC
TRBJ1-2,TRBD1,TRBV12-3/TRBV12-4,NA,CASSRDRDYGYTF,TGTGCCAGCAGCCGGGACAGGGACTATGGCTACACCTTC
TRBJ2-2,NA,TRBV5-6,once,CASSLWQNTGELFF,TGTGCCAGCAGCTTGTGGCAGAACACCGGGGAGCTGTTTTTT
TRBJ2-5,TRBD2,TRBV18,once,CASSPSAGRQETQYF,TGTGCCAGCTCACCTTCAGCGGGGAGGCAAGAGACCCAGTACTTC
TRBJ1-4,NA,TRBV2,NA,CASSDRGSTNEKLFF,TGTGCCAGCAGTGATCGGGGATCAACTAATGAAAAACTGTTTTTT
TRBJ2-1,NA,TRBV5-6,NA,CASSLGTRSYNEQFF,TGTGCCAGCAGCTTGGGGACAAGGTCCTACAATGAGCAGTTCTTC
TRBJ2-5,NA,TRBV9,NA,CASSVDGGKETQYF,TGTGCCAGCAGCGTAGATGGGGGGAAAGAGACCCAGTACTTC
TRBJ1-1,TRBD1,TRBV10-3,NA,CAISGSGTDEAFF,TGTGCCATCAGTGGATCCGGGACAGATGAAGCTTTCTTT
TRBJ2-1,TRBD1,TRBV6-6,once,CASSQPVYRGATDNEQFF,TGTGCCAGCAGTCAACCGGTCTACAGGGGTGCGACGGACAATGAGCAGTTCTTC
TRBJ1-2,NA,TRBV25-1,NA,CASSEGGGQLYGYTF,TGTGCCAGCAGTGAAGGTGGTGGACAACTGTATGGCTACACCTTC
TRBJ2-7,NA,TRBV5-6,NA,CASRGQSYEQYF,TGTGCCAGCAGGGGGCAGTCCTACGAGCAGTACTTC
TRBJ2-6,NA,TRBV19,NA,CASSPQTGANVLTF,TGTGCCAGTAGTCCACAAACTGGGGCCAACGTCCTGACTTTC
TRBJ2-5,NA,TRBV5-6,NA,CASSLGAGQETQYF,TGTGCCAGCAGCTTGGGGGCCGGTCAAGAGACCCAGTACTTC
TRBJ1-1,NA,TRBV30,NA,CAWDWGGGNTEAFF,TGTGCCTGGGACTGGGGGGGAGGGAACACTGAAGCTTTCTTT
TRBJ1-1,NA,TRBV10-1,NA,CASSEPGRTEAFF,TGCGCCAGCAGTGAGCCCGGTCGCACTGAAGCTTTCTTT
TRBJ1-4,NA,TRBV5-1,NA,CASSLDGGNTDEKLFF,TGCGCCAGCAGCTTGGATGGAGGGAACACCGATGAAAAACTGTTTTTT
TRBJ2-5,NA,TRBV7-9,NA,CASSLVGPQETQYF,TGTGCCAGCAGCTTGGTGGGGCCCCAAGAGACCCAGTACTTC
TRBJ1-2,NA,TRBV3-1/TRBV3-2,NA,CASSGAQAFPSFYGYTF,TGTGCCAGCAGCGGGGCACAGGCTTTCCCCTCCTTCTATGGCTACACCTTC
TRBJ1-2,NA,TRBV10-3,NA,CAISEFGGEVGYTF,TGTGCCATCAGTGAGTTTGGCGGGGAGGTGGGCTACACCTTC
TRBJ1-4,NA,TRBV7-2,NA,CASSSQPGRNEKLFF,TGTGCCAGCAGCTCCCAACCGGGAAGGAATGAAAAACTGTTTTTT
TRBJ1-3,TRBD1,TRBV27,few,CASSMDRGTGNTIYF,TGTGCCAGCAGTATGGACAGGGGGACCGGAAACACCATATATTTT
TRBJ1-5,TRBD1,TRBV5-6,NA,CASSPGTGGLHQPQHF,TGTGCCAGCAGCCCCGGGACAGGGGGCCTCCATCAGCCCCAGCATTTT
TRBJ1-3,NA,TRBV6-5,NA,CASSYSGRISGNTIYF,TGTGCCAGCAGTTACTCGGGGCGGATCTCTGGAAACACCATATATTTT
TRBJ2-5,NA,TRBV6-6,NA,CASSYGRGETQYF,TGTGCCAGCAGTTACGGCAGGGGAGAGACCCAGTACTTC
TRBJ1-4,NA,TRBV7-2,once,CASSPSRRSNEKLFF,TGTGCCAGCAGCCCCTCGCGGCGGAGTAATGAAAAACTGTTTTTT